These 26 T cell receptor beta chains came from one sample sequenced in a study of CD8 T cells in ankylosing spondylitis. Study findings and constraints: A motif of eight or nine highly homologous TCR beta variants was seen as apparently characteristic of ankylosing spondylitis blood.

Their recognized antigens are unknown. TCRdb used MiXCR to reprocess the 5' RACE reads, holding one entry per CDR3 protein. The sample yields 650,000 to 800,000 distinct CDR3 sequences, around a fifth seen once. The sequencing input was blood, either unsorted or a sorted T cell fraction (not recorded which). These TCRs come from a male donor with ankylosing spondylitis.

The chain joins TRBV7-2 to TRBJ2-5, with D unresolved. This CDR3 is built from 13 residues. Trimming stripped 4 bases from V and 5 bases from J, with 11 bases between. From germline, CDR1 is SGHTA and CDR2 FQGNSA. The CDR3 here is CASSSRHSETQYF. DNA for the CDR3: TGTGCCAGCAGCTCTAGACACTCGGAGACCCAGTACTTC.

The gene calls are TRBV10-2 and TRBJ2-1; a possible D gene is TRBD1 (6 bases). This CDR3 contains 13 residues. The germline V gene encodes CDR1 WSHSY and CDR2 SAAADI. V dropped 6 bases and J dropped 5 bases, with 11 bases sitting between them. In nucleotides, the CDR3 is TGCGCCAGCAGGAGGGACAACCACAATGAGCAGTTCTTC. Amino acids: CASRRDNHNEQFF.

This chain uses TRBV7-9 with TRBJ2-1; a weak D match, TRBD2 (7 bases). This CDR3 is built from 14 residues. V was clipped by 0 bases and J by 8 bases, with 11 bases between them. Per the germline V gene, CDR1 is SEHNR and CDR2 is FQNEAQ (reference sequence). The CDR3 spells CASSLAGGPYEQFF. The CDR3 nucleotides read TGTGCCAGCAGCTTAGCGGGGGGGCCCTATGAGCAGTTCTTC. Combining the CDR3 with reference TRBV7-9 and TRBJ2-1 gives the whole variable domain DTGVSQNPRHKITKRGQNVTFRCDPISEHNRLYWYRQTLGQGPEFLTYFQNEAQLEKSRLLSDRFSAERPKGSFSTLEIQRTEQGDSAMYLCASSLAGGPYEQFFGPGTRLTVL.

This clonotype was counted only a few times. The chain has TRBV11-2 and TRBJ2-1, with D perhaps TRBD2 (5 bases). The CDR3 covers 16 residues. Trimming took 0 bases from V and 2 from J, leaving 11 bases between them. Looked up from germline, CDR1 is SGHAT and CDR2 is FQNNGV. The CDR3 DNA follows: TGTGCCAGCAGCTTAGAAGTAGCGCCCCCCTACAATGAGCAGTTCTTC. It translates to CASSLEVAPPYNEQFF.

This clonotype has only a few counts. The CDR3 sequence: CASSSDYRIDNEQFF. The CDR3 DNA sequence: TGTGCCAGCAGCTCGGACTACCGGATCGACAATGAGCAGTTCTTC. This rearrangement joins TRBV7-9 to TRBJ2-1; D perhaps matches TRBD2 (6 bases). The CDR3 sequence is 15 residues long. V lost 4 bases to trimming and J lost 5 bases, with 15 bases between them. Germline V gene lookup returns CDR1 SEHNR and CDR2 FQNEAQ (reference sequence).

This clonotype was observed at least ten times. The chain combines TRBV5-1 with TRBJ2-3; D perhaps matches TRBD1 (5 bases). Trimming removed 7 bases from V and 5 bases from J, with 11 bases in between. Looked up from germline, CDR1 is SGHRS and CDR2 is YFSETQ. The CDR3 has 12 residues. The CDR3 reads CASGQGKDTQYF. In DNA form, the CDR3 reads TGCGCCAGCGGCCAGGGCAAAGATACGCAGTATTTT.

This clonotype has a handful of counts. The chain has TRBV12-3 or TRBV12-4 and TRBJ2-3, with a weak D call TRBD1 (5 bases). Trimming took off 4 bases at V and 1 base at J, with 12 bases between the two ends. This CDR3 has 15 residues. The CDR3 DNA sequence: TGTGCCAGCAGTTCCCAGGGTTTCCGCACAGATACGCAGTATTTT. As protein: CASSSQGFRTDTQYF.

This clonotype came up a few times. The genes are TRBV7-3 and TRBJ2-3; 10 bases line up with TRBD2. Per germline, CDR1 SGHTA and CDR2 FQGTGA. This CDR3 comprises 15 residues. V dropped 2 bases and J dropped 4; count of bases not matched to a gene: 3. For the CDR3, the DNA is TGTGCCAGCAGCTTACTAGCGGGAGTCTCAGATACGCAGTATTTT. It is translated as CASSLLAGVSDTQYF.

This chain joins TRBV6-5 and TRBJ2-7, with 11 positions matching TRBD1. Germline assignment: CDR1 MNHEY and CDR2 SVGAGI. This CDR3 comprises 12 residues. Unmatched junction bases numbered 6, after V lost 11 bases and J lost 6 bases. This CDR3 is CASWTGGVEQYF. CDR3 coding DNA: TGTGCCTCCTGGACAGGGGGCGTCGAGCAGTACTTC.

The chain couples TRBV4-1 to TRBJ1-2; D not certain. CDR1 and CDR2 (germline): MGHRA, YSYEKL. The germline V and J ends were trimmed by 10 bases and 2 bases, with 8 bases remaining between them. This CDR3 is built from 11 residues. In nucleotides, the CDR3 is TGCGCCACCTACTACAACTATGGCTACACCTTC. Protein: CATYYNYGYTF.

To note about this clonotype: Sequence at one end of the junction differs from germline and may be a read error. The V call is TRBV29-1, the J call TRBJ2-1, with unresolved D. The CDR3 sequence is 11 residues long. CDR1 is SQVTM, CDR2 ANQGSEA, per germline. CDR3 in DNA: TGCAGCGTTGAAGAATGGAATGGGCAGTTCTTC. Protein sequence: CSVEEWNGQFF.

The chain joins TRBV11-3 to TRBJ2-1; 7 bases match TRBD2. Looked up from germline, CDR1 is SGHNT and CDR2 is YENEEA. This CDR3 contains 13 residues. J was trimmed by 14 bases and V by 5 bases; bases with no gene match: 12. As DNA, the CDR3 is TGTGCCAGCAGCCCTGGGCGGACCGGGACTAAGTTCTTC. It specifies CASSPGRTGTKFF.

The chain recombines TRBV12-3 or TRBV12-4 with TRBJ2-1, with TRBD2 identical over 8 bases. Trimming at V came to 2 bases and at J to 8 bases, leaving 8 bases not matched to a gene. The CDR3 spans 15 residues. The CDR3 DNA reads as TGTGCCAGCAGTTTACCCCTGACTAGCGACGATGAGCAGTTCTTC. Protein: CASSLPLTSDDEQFF.

The chain joins TRBV4-3 to TRBJ1-1; D is ambiguous. The germline V gene has CDR1 LGHNA and CDR2 YSLEER. The CDR3 has 14 amino acids. Deletions cut 1 base from V and 1 base from J, with 7 bases between. In DNA form, the CDR3 reads TGCGCCAGCAGCCAAGTACCCAGGAACACTGAAGCTTTCTTT. Protein sequence: CASSQVPRNTEAFF.

This clonotype appeared a few times. The chain is built from TRBV4-2 and TRBJ1-6, with a possible D match to TRBD1 (5 bases). CDR3 length: 16 residues. V lost 3 bases and J 7 bases, leaving 16 bases between the germline ends. CDR1 is LGHNA and CDR2 is YNFKEQ in the germline V gene. The CDR3: CASSQMRGSQNSPLHF. The CDR3 nucleotides read TGTGCCAGCAGCCAGATGCGGGGCTCCCAGAATTCACCCCTCCACTTT.

This clonotype was detected ten times or more. The chain recombines TRBV4-1 with TRBJ1-2; 10 bases line up with TRBD1. With 1 base clipped from V and 4 bases from J, the junction kept 6 bases outside the gene matches. The CDR3 runs 16 residues. CDR1 is MGHRA, CDR2 YSYEKL, per germline. The CDR3 is CASSQAGQGSSYGYTF. For the CDR3, the DNA is TGCGCCAGCAGCCAAGCGGGACAGGGGAGTAGCTATGGCTACACCTTC.

A few counts support this clonotype. V usage is TRBV29-1 and J usage is TRBJ2-5; D call uncertain. The CDR3 runs 13 residues. The V end lost 1 base, the J end lost 5 bases, and 11 bases lay between the germline ends. Looked up from germline, CDR1 is SQVTM and CDR2 is ANQGSEA. The CDR3 nucleotides read TGCAGCGTTGAAGTTGGGGTCCGGGAGACCCAGTACTTC. Translated: CSVEVGVRETQYF.

This sequence joins TRBV6-2 or TRBV6-3 and TRBJ1-2; the match to TRBD1 covers 8 bases. Looked up from germline, CDR1 is MNHEY and CDR2 is SVGEGT. The CDR3 contains 17 residues. J gave up 3 bases and V 0 bases, and 9 bases lay outside the gene matches. The CDR3 nucleotides are TGTGCCAGCAGTTACTCGTGGGACAGGCCTTCAGACTATGGCTACACCTTC. The encoded protein is CASSYSWDRPSDYGYTF.

This clonotype occurred a few times. The chain combines TRBV12-3 or TRBV12-4 with TRBJ1-5; D is ambiguous. V lost 2 bases and J 0 bases, leaving 14 bases between the germline ends. The CDR3 consists of 17 residues. The CDR3 sequence: CASSLKGGSYSNQPQHF. The CDR3, as DNA: TGTGCCAGCAGTTTAAAGGGAGGGAGTTATAGCAATCAGCCCCAGCATTTT.

This clonotype was counted ten times or more. This sequence joins TRBV29-1 and TRBJ1-1, with D perhaps matching TRBD1 (5 bases). The length of the CDR3 is 13 residues. V was pared by 5 bases and J by 2 bases, with 12 bases between. CDR1 and CDR2 from the germline V gene are SQVTM and ANQGSEA. CDR3 sequence: CSVRSQANTEAFF. CDR3 in DNA: TGCAGCGTTCGATCACAGGCTAACACTGAAGCTTTCTTT.

This clonotype has more than one count but fewer than ten. This chain links TRBV7-8 with TRBJ2-2; D perhaps matches TRBD2 (6 bases). The CDR3 is 15 amino acids. From germline, CDR1 is SGHVS and CDR2 FQNEAQ. Trimming took 1 base from V and 1 from J, leaving 7 bases between them. CDR3: CASSLDGRNTGELFF. The DNA of the CDR3 is TGTGCCAGCAGCTTAGACGGGAGGAACACCGGGGAGCTGTTTTTT.

This clonotype was seen a few times. The V call is TRBV11-3, the J call TRBJ2-7; 7 bases are shared with TRBD1. V dropped 5 bases and J dropped 3; count of bases not matched to a gene: 4. The germline V gene encodes CDR1 SGHNT and CDR2 YENEEA. CDR3 length equals 13 residues. The CDR3 sequence: CASSQPGGYEQYF. As DNA, the CDR3 is TGTGCCAGCAGCCAACCAGGGGGCTACGAGCAGTACTTC. The full variable domain, with the rest looked up from reference TRBV11-3 and TRBJ2-7, is EAGVVQSPRYKIIEKKQPVAFWCNPISGHNTLYWYLQNLGQGPELLIRYENEEAVDDSQLPKDRFSAERLKGVDSTLKIQPAELGDSAVYLCASSQPGGYEQYFGPGTRLTVT.

This clonotype was seen a handful of times. This could be a read error, since a much larger clone is one nucleotide away. This rearrangement joins TRBV20-1 to TRBJ1-5; D possibly corresponds to TRBD1 (5 bases). Trimming pared 1 base from V and 0 bases from J, leaving 34 bases between. CDR3 length equals 23 residues. Looked up from germline, CDR1 is DFQATT and CDR2 is SNEGSKA (reference sequence). DNA of the CDR3: TGCAGTGCTAGAGTATTCTCTCAGGCGGGGGTTCCTTCTGACCGATATAGCAATCAGCCCCAGCATTTT. Protein product: CSARVFSQAGVPSDRYSNQPQHF.

The V and J genes are TRBV20-1 and TRBJ2-1; D might be TRBD2 (5 bases). The CDR3 has 15 residues. The V end lost 1 base, the J end lost 4 bases, and 14 bases lay between the germline ends. CDR1 is DFQATT and CDR2 is SNEGSKA in the germline V gene (reference sequence). The chain's CDR3 is CSARAQTGSYNEQFF. In nucleotides, the CDR3 is TGCAGTGCTAGAGCTCAAACGGGGTCATACAATGAGCAGTTCTTC.

The V gene is TRBV7-2, the J gene TRBJ2-1; the D call may be TRBD1 or TRBD2 (5 bases each). V was trimmed by 5 bases and J by 9 bases, leaving 11 bases between them. Germline assignment: CDR1 SGHTA and CDR2 FQGNSA. CDR3 size: 12 residues. CDR3 in amino acids: CASSATRGEQFF. The CDR3 nucleotides are TGTGCCAGCAGCGCCACTAGGGGTGAGCAGTTCTTC. Full variable domain (rest looked up from reference TRBV7-2 and TRBJ2-1): GAGVSQSPSNKVTEKGKDVELRCDPISGHTALYWYRQSLGQGLEFLIYFQGNSAPDKSGLPSDRFSAERTGGSVSTLTIQRTQQEDSAVYLCASSATRGEQFFGPGTRLTVL.

This clonotype was counted a few times. This rearrangement joins TRBV29-1 to TRBJ1-5; the D is unclear. CDR1 and CDR2 (germline): SQVTM, ANQGSEA. Trimming cost V 2 bases and J 7 bases, with 12 bases left between them. CDR3 length equals 13 residues. CDR3 loop: CSVENGVGQPQHF. The CDR3 DNA sequence: TGCAGCGTTGAAAATGGGGTAGGCCAGCCCCAGCATTTT.